This passage covers 9 T cell receptor beta chains from one sample sequenced in a study of T cell responses to AZD1222 COVID-19 vaccine. Profiling relied on immunoSEQ multiplex PCR, and the TCRdb table lists in-frame clones only, not all of them. The sample holds some 100,000 clones, around 87% seen once. The sequencing here drew on peripheral blood, taken 28 days after the second AZD1222 dose. These receptors all stem from an adult who received the AZD1222 COVID-19 vaccine.

This clone showed up just a few times. The rearrangement joins TRBV19 to TRBJ1-1; D perhaps matches TRBD1 (6 bases). In germline, CDR1 is LNHDA, CDR2 SQIVND (reference sequence). With 1 base removed from V and 5 bases from J, the gap between germline ends came to 8 bases. CDR3 length: 13 residues. CDR3 sequence: CASSIGQGTEAFF. The DNA of the CDR3 is TGTGCCAGTAGTATAGGTCAGGGGACTGAAGCTTTCTTT.

The chain has TRBV4-2 and TRBJ2-1; 11 bases are a match to TRBD2. The CDR3 covers 16 residues. The germline V gene encodes CDR1 LGHNA and CDR2 YNFKEQ. After removal of 4 bases from V and 3 bases from J, the junction contained 5 bases not matched to a gene. CDR3 nucleotides: TGTGCCAGCAGCCTGATAACTAGCGGGAGCTACAATGAGCAGTTCTTC. This gives the protein CASSLITSGSYNEQFF.

This clone was detected only a few times. This chain's CDR3 is CASSPPGLAGGETQYF. DNA for the CDR3: TGTGCCAGTAGCCCACCGGGACTAGCGGGAGGTGAGACCCAGTACTTC. V and J are TRBV19 and TRBJ2-5; TRBD2 matches 15 bases. V was clipped by 6 bases and J by 5 bases; unmatched bases: 7. Germline V gene sequence: CDR1 LNHDA, CDR2 SQIVND (reference sequence). The CDR3 contains 16 residues.

The chain is built from TRBV13 and TRBJ1-6, with a weak D call TRBD1 (6 bases). The V and J ends lost 2 bases and 6 bases respectively, with 14 bases between them. Germline values: CDR1 PRHDT, CDR2 FYEKMQ (reference sequence). The CDR3 is 16 residues long. The DNA of the CDR3 is TGTGCCAGCAGCTTACAGGGGACCGCAGGTAATTCACCCCTCCACTTT. Encoded protein: CASSLQGTAGNSPLHF.

The chain links TRBV5-1 to TRBJ2-6; 9 nucleotides agree with TRBD2. Germline values: CDR1 SGHRS, CDR2 YFSETQ. V trimming: 2 bases; J trimming: 0 bases; junction bases outside the gene matches: 6. The CDR3 is 18 residues long. CDR3 in amino acids: CASSFRTSVSSGANVLTF. In DNA form, the CDR3 reads TGCGCCAGCAGCTTCAGGACTAGCGTAAGCTCTGGGGCCAACGTCCTGACTTTC.

This clone was observed a few times. V gene TRBV9 combines with J gene TRBJ1-1; D gene ambiguous. Germline V gene data show CDR1 as SGDLS and CDR2 as YYNGEE. V lost 0 bases to trimming and J lost 4 bases, with 10 bases between them. The CDR3 has 14 residues. The CDR3 DNA sequence: TGTGCCAGCAGCGTAGGAGGGCGTGGCACTGAAGCTTTCTTT. Protein product: CASSVGGRGTEAFF.

The V and J genes are TRBV6-5 and TRBJ2-5, with 12 bases matching TRBD2. Germline V CDR1 and CDR2: MNHEY, SVGAGI. V shed 2 bases, J shed 9 bases, and the junction held 4 bases outside the gene matches. This CDR3 comprises 14 residues. This chain's CDR3 is CASSYATSGSAQYF. CDR3 bases: TGTGCCAGCAGTTACGCGACTAGCGGGAGTGCCCAGTACTTC.

The CDR3 loop is CASSQSNTEAFF. The CDR3 region has the DNA TGTGCCAGCAGCCAATCAAACACTGAAGCTTTCTTT. The chain employs TRBV3-1 (or the pseudogene TRBV3-2) and TRBJ1-1; D is unresolved. V was trimmed by 2 bases and J by 2 bases, leaving 3 bases between them. Germline CDR1 is LGHDT and CDR2 is YNNKEL (reference sequence). This CDR3 has 12 residues.

V usage is TRBV19 and J usage is TRBJ1-5; D is ambiguous. This CDR3 comprises 14 residues. V was shortened by 3 bases and J by 5 bases, with 11 bases between the two germline ends. Germline V gives CDR1 LNHDA, CDR2 SQIVND (reference sequence). The DNA for the CDR3 is TGTGCCAGTAGTATCCCCAACAGTCATCAGCCCCAGCATTTT. This codes for CASSIPNSHQPQHF.